The 24 T cell receptor beta chains in this list originate from one sample, sequenced in a study of Ad26.COV2.S vaccination and SARS-CoV-2 variants. The treatment here: roughly 18 received Ad26.COV2.S at low or high dose, single or two shots; 5 received placebo; per-sample allocation not given. Samples analyzed were those drawn on day 63 after the first vaccine or placebo injection. This table comes from immunoSEQ multiplex PCR, and its TCRdb copy is limited to in-frame clones, with some not included. The sample contains some 370,000 clones, roughly four fifths of which appear only once. The sequencing here drew on peripheral blood, taken in a trial of Ad26.COV2.S vaccine versus placebo. The source is a person between 18 and 65 years old who received the Ad26.COV2.S COVID-19 vaccine or a placebo.

The chain recombines TRBV5-1 with TRBJ1-1; D call uncertain. V lost 0 bases to trimming and J lost 3 bases, with 6 bases between them. The CDR3 totals 13 residues. From germline, CDR1 is SGHRS and CDR2 YFSETQ. The CDR3 region has the DNA TGCGCCAGCAGCTTGGGAATCCACACTGAAGCTTTCTTT. Its protein is CASSLGIHTEAFF.

The genes are TRBV9 and TRBJ1-3, with TRBD1 as a possible D gene (5 bases). The V and J ends lost 2 bases and 2 bases respectively, with 11 bases between them. Looked up from germline, CDR1 is SGDLS and CDR2 is YYNGEE. The CDR3 length is 15 residues. CDR3 nucleotides: TGTGCCAGCAGCGTCTCAGGGAACGCTGGAAACACCATATATTTT. This codes for CASSVSGNAGNTIYF.

V is TRBV5-6 and J is TRBJ2-1; D uncertain. The CDR3 spans 15 residues. Germline CDR1 SGHDT, CDR2 YYEEEE. V was clipped by 2 bases and J by 4 bases, with 13 bases between them. The CDR3 reads CASSFSVLHYNEQFF. In DNA form, the CDR3 reads TGTGCCAGCAGCTTTTCGGTCCTTCATTACAATGAGCAGTTCTTC.

In regard to this clone: Other DNA variants within this sample encode the same CDR3. The CDR3 is CASTLTGELFF. The DNA for the CDR3 is TGTGCCAGTACTTTAACCGGGGAGCTGTTTTTT. This chain uses TRBV19 with TRBJ2-2; no clear D gene. Germline CDR1 is LNHDA and CDR2 is SQIVND (reference sequence). The CDR3 has 11 amino acids. V shed 7 bases and J shed 5 bases, with 5 bases lying between them. The full variable domain, with the rest looked up from reference TRBV19 and TRBJ2-2, is DGGITQSPKYLFRKEGQNVTLSCEQNLNHDAMYWYRQDPGQGLRLIYYSQIVNDFQKGDIAEGYSVSREKKESFPLTVTSAQKNPTAFYLCASTLTGELFFGEGSRLTVL.

The rearrangement uses TRBV19 and TRBJ2-5; D gene unclear. This CDR3 is built from 15 residues. The V end was cut by 8 bases, the J end by 5 bases, with 21 bases between. The germline CDR1 and CDR2 sequences are LNHDA and SQIVND (reference sequence). The CDR3 DNA sequence: TGTGCCAGTCGTGTACGCGGCCGACCGAAGGAGACCCAGTACTTC. Translating it yields CASRVRGRPKETQYF. Combining the CDR3 with reference TRBV19 and TRBJ2-5 gives the whole variable domain DGGITQSPKYLFRKEGQNVTLSCEQNLNHDAMYWYRQDPGQGLRLIYYSQIVNDFQKGDIAEGYSVSREKKESFPLTVTSAQKNPTAFYLCASRVRGRPKETQYFGPGTRLLVL.

The chain carries TRBV5-6 and TRBJ2-2; the match to TRBD2 covers 7 bases. The V gene end was trimmed by 5 bases and the J gene end by 7 bases; junction bases not matched to a gene: 8. Germline lookup yields CDR1 SGHDT and CDR2 YYEEEE. CDR3 length: 14 residues. CDR3 in amino acids: CASRTSWGLGELFF. CDR3 bases: TGTGCCAGCAGGACTAGCTGGGGACTCGGGGAGCTGTTTTTT.

This clone was found once. The chain links TRBV19 to TRBJ2-7; 7 bases are a match to TRBD2. The CDR3 spans 15 residues. V shed 1 base and J 2 bases; nucleotides not matched to a gene: 5. Germline lookup yields CDR1 LNHDA and CDR2 SQIVND (reference sequence). The CDR3 here is CASSIGTSEAYEQYF. The CDR3 DNA is TGTGCCAGTAGTATAGGAACTAGCGAGGCCTACGAGCAGTACTTC.

This chain connects TRBV11-2 to TRBJ1-2; D not resolved. Germline values: CDR1 SGHAT, CDR2 FQNNGV. The CDR3 sequence is 12 residues long. The V gene lost 5 bases and the J gene lost 4 bases, with 8 bases spanning the gap. CDR3 amino acids: CASSQGRYGYTF. The CDR3 DNA reads TGTGCCAGCAGCCAAGGTCGCTATGGCTACACCTTC.

Comments on this clone: This sample also contains other DNA sequences that code for the same CDR3. The CDR3 loop is CASSPGTVNEKLFF. The CDR3 nucleotides read TGTGCCAGCAGTCCCGGGACAGTCAATGAAAAACTGTTTTTT. The chain employs TRBV6-5 and TRBJ1-4; 7 bases fit TRBD1. The CDR3 covers 14 residues. V shed 5 bases and J 5 bases; nucleotides not matched to a gene: 5. Germline CDR1 and CDR2: MNHEY and SVGAGI.

The chain couples TRBV7-8 to TRBJ2-7; a possible D gene is TRBD2 (5 bases). CDR1 is SGHVS and CDR2 is FQNEAQ in the germline V gene. With 1 base removed from V and 7 bases from J, the gap between germline ends came to 8 bases. This CDR3 is 12 amino acids long. CDR3 DNA: TGTGCCAGCAGCTTAGTGAGGGTTGAGCAGTACTTC. Its translation: CASSLVRVEQYF.

The V gene is TRBV6-5, the J gene TRBJ2-1, with TRBD2 identical over 8 bases. The V segment lost 6 bases and the J segment 8 bases; nucleotides outside the gene matches: 6. CDR3 length: 13 amino acids. Germline values: CDR1 MNHEY, CDR2 SVGAGI. CDR3 region: CASRLSGSDEQFF. Written as DNA, the CDR3 is TGTGCCAGCAGATTGAGCGGGAGTGATGAGCAGTTCTTC.

This clone was recorded only once. The V and J genes are TRBV30 and TRBJ1-2; D gene uncertain. Germline-derived CDR1 and CDR2 are GTSNPN and SVGIG (reference sequence). This CDR3 spans 13 amino acids. Deletions cut 1 base from V and 0 bases from J, with 6 bases between. The CDR3 spells CAWSASPNYGYTF. For the CDR3, the DNA is TGTGCCTGGAGTGCTTCGCCTAACTATGGCTACACCTTC.

The gene calls are TRBV6-5 and TRBJ1-1, with D unresolved. V was shortened by 4 bases and J by 0 bases, with 12 bases between the two germline ends. The CDR3 consists of 15 residues. Germline-derived CDR1 and CDR2 are MNHEY and SVGAGI. CDR3 amino acids: CASSSRHEMNTEAFF. DNA of the CDR3: TGTGCCAGCAGTTCCAGGCATGAGATGAACACTGAAGCTTTCTTT.

V usage is TRBV3-1 (or the pseudogene TRBV3-2) and J usage is TRBJ2-5; 8 bases map to TRBD2. Losses at the gene ends were 7 bases for V and 3 bases for J; bases not matched to a gene: 7. Germline V gene sequence: CDR1 LGHDT, CDR2 YNNKEL (reference sequence). The CDR3 has 14 amino acids. The CDR3 DNA follows: TGTGCCAGCAAGCAAGCGGGGGACGAAGAGACCCAGTACTTC. It specifies CASKQAGDEETQYF.

This clone has just a few counts. This chain connects TRBV4-3 to TRBJ2-1; 12 bases map to TRBD2. This CDR3 is 16 amino acids long. Germline-derived CDR1 and CDR2 are LGHNA and YSLEER. The V gene end was trimmed by 0 bases and the J gene end by 8 bases; junction bases not matched to a gene: 5. This CDR3 is CASSQDLAGGSDEQFF. CDR3 in DNA: TGCGCCAGCAGCCAAGATCTAGCGGGGGGGTCGGATGAGCAGTTCTTC.

V gene TRBV5-1 combines with J gene TRBJ2-7; 10 bases are shared with TRBD1. The CDR3 has 16 residues. V shed 7 bases, J shed 5 bases, and the junction held 15 bases outside the gene matches. Germline-derived CDR1 and CDR2 are SGHRS and YFSETQ. The CDR3 DNA sequence: TGCGCCAGCGTTAATCAACCGGGACAGGGGATCAACGAGCAGTACTTC. This encodes CASVNQPGQGINEQYF.

The V call is TRBV5-6, the J call TRBJ1-4; TRBD1 might be the D (5 bases). V lost 2 bases and J lost 12, with 17 bases in between. The CDR3 loop spans 14 amino acids. Germline V gene lookup returns CDR1 SGHDT and CDR2 YYEEEE. The CDR3 sequence: CASSFGTDLGELFF. CDR3 bases: TGTGCCAGCAGCTTTGGGACCGACTTGGGTGAACTGTTTTTT.

This chain uses TRBV4-2 with TRBJ1-5; D gene unclear. V lost 4 bases and J lost 0, with 13 bases in between. The CDR3 is 16 residues long. Germline CDR1 and CDR2: LGHNA and YNFKEQ. The CDR3 DNA sequence: TGTGCCAGCAGCCCCTCACGTGAGTTTAGCAATCAGCCCCAGCATTTT. This sequence encodes CASSPSREFSNQPQHF.

The chain recombines TRBV11-1 with TRBJ1-1, with D unclear. The CDR3 runs 12 residues. The germline gives CDR1 SGHAT, CDR2 FQDESV (reference sequence). Trimming took 2 bases from V and 5 from J, leaving 6 bases between them. CDR3 sequence: CASSLLRTEAFF. CDR3 bases: TGTGCCAGCAGCTTATTACGGACTGAAGCTTTCTTT.

This chain connects TRBV3-1 (or the pseudogene TRBV3-2) to TRBJ1-2; D uncertain. The CDR3 contains 13 residues. The germline gives CDR1 LGHDT, CDR2 YNNKEL (reference sequence). V was clipped by 5 bases and J by 2 bases, with 9 bases between them. The CDR3 nucleotides read TGTGCCAGCAGCGCCGTCGGGAACTATGGCTACACCTTC. It is translated as CASSAVGNYGYTF.

The chain carries TRBV30 and TRBJ2-7; 12 bases are a match to TRBD2. The CDR3 has 20 amino acids. The trim removed 0 bases at V and 1 base at J, leaving 16 bases unmatched. CDR1 and CDR2 (germline): GTSNPN, SVGIG (reference sequence). CDR3 region: CAWSVRYRGRLAGVSYEQYF. Written as DNA, the CDR3 is TGTGCCTGGAGTGTTCGTTACAGGGGGAGACTAGCGGGAGTGTCCTACGAGCAGTACTTC.

This clone was detected only once. V gene TRBV18 combines with J gene TRBJ1-1; D is ambiguous. The germline V and J ends were trimmed by 3 bases and 1 base, with 9 bases remaining between them. Germline V gene sequence: CDR1 KGHSH, CDR2 LQKENI. This CDR3 is built from 14 residues. The CDR3 DNA sequence: TGTGCCAGCTCACCCGGGCGGTCGAACACTGAAGCTTTCTTT. Its translation is CASSPGRSNTEAFF.

This clone was seen once. The V and J genes are TRBV7-9 and TRBJ2-5; tentatively, D is TRBD2 (6 bases). CDR3 length equals 16 residues. Germline-derived CDR1 and CDR2 are SEHNR and FQNEAQ (reference sequence). Trimming stripped 5 bases from V and 0 bases from J, with 16 bases between. The CDR3 here is CASSGGTDGYQETQYF. The CDR3, as DNA: TGTGCCAGCAGCGGAGGGACGGACGGATACCAAGAGACCCAGTACTTC. The full variable domain, completed using reference TRBV7-9 and TRBJ2-5, is DTGVSQNPRHKITKRGQNVTFRCDPISEHNRLYWYRQTLGQGPEFLTYFQNEAQLEKSRLLSDRFSAERPKGSFSTLEIQRTEQGDSAMYLCASSGGTDGYQETQYFGPGTRLLVL.

The V gene is TRBV7-8, the J gene TRBJ2-4; 8 bases match TRBD1. The CDR3 is 15 amino acids. Germline CDR1 reads SGHVS; CDR2 reads FQNEAQ. V shed 5 bases, J shed 0 bases, and the junction held 3 bases outside the gene matches. Here the CDR3 reads CASSRTGLAKNIQYF. The CDR3 region has the DNA TGTGCCAGCAGCCGGACAGGGCTAGCCAAAAACATTCAGTACTTC.